Listed below are T cell receptor beta chains from one sample, sequenced in a study of shared T cell receptors in the human thymus. Measured with immunoSEQ multiplex PCR; TCRdb has only the in-frame clones, and not every one. Seen here are 450,000 to 650,000 clones, 75% to 85% observed once, and the top ten hold more than 0.01%. These data were also reused for a study on human thymus T cells.

Sequences were obtained from thymocytes. These receptors originate from a boy younger than two with a congenital heart defect. The CDR3 runs from the conserved cysteine through the conserved F or W. Each record gives: J gene, V gene, clone size, D gene, CDR3 DNA, CDR3 protein. D genes are given only for firm matches. Where a row states a size, it is once, few, many or the class of an expanded clone; other rows omit it.

j_gene: TRBJ1-1; v_gene: TRBV30; abundance: -; d_gene: -; CDR3nt: TGTGCCTTATCAGGGTTCGGAACTGAAGCTTTCTTT; CDR3aa: CALSGFGTEAFF
j_gene: TRBJ1-3; v_gene: TRBV6-5; abundance: -; d_gene: -; CDR3nt: TGTGCCAGCAGTCCCCCCGGGGGGCCTGGAAACACCATATATTTT; CDR3aa: CASSPPGGPGNTIYF
j_gene: TRBJ2-3; v_gene: TRBV30; abundance: -; d_gene: -; CDR3nt: TGTGCCTGGAGGTCTAGGACAGTTGAGTCCGCAGATACGCAGTATTTT; CDR3aa: CAWRSRTVESADTQYF
j_gene: TRBJ1-5; v_gene: TRBV19; abundance: -; d_gene: TRBD1; CDR3nt: TGTGCCACCAAAGGGACAGGGGGGAATTCCAGCAATCAGCCCCAGCATTTT; CDR3aa: CATKGTGGNSSNQPQHF
j_gene: TRBJ1-6; v_gene: TRBV27; abundance: -; d_gene: TRBD1; CDR3nt: TGTGCCACTGGGGACAGGGGTGAAAATTCACCCCTCCACTTT; CDR3aa: CATGDRGENSPLHF
j_gene: TRBJ2-7; v_gene: TRBV15; abundance: -; d_gene: -; CDR3nt: TGTGCCACCAGCAGAGATTCTTTCCCAACTTTACCCCCCTACGAGCAGTACTTC; CDR3aa: CATSRDSFPTLPPYEQYF
j_gene: TRBJ2-7; v_gene: TRBV28; abundance: -; d_gene: -; CDR3nt: TGTGCCAGCAGGCATGGGACTTCCCACTCCTACGAGCAGTACTTC; CDR3aa: CASRHGTSHSYEQYF
j_gene: TRBJ2-3; v_gene: TRBV7-2; abundance: -; d_gene: TRBD2; CDR3nt: TGTGCCAGCATAGGGACTACTTACACAGATACGCAGTATTTT; CDR3aa: CASIGTTYTDTQYF
j_gene: TRBJ2-6; v_gene: TRBV27; abundance: -; d_gene: TRBD2; CDR3nt: TGTGCCAGCAGTTCGGGACTAGCGGGAGGGTCTGGGGCCAACGTCCTGACTTTC; CDR3aa: CASSSGLAGGSGANVLTF
j_gene: TRBJ2-1; v_gene: TRBV6-4; abundance: -; d_gene: TRBD2; CDR3nt: TGTGCCAGCAGTGACGGTAGCGGGAGGGACAATGAGCAGTTCTTC; CDR3aa: CASSDGSGRDNEQFF
j_gene: TRBJ1-2; v_gene: TRBV5-1; abundance: -; d_gene: -; CDR3nt: TGCGCCAGCAGCTTGGTTCGTAACTATGGCTACACCTTC; CDR3aa: CASSLVRNYGYTF
j_gene: TRBJ2-1; v_gene: TRBV7-8; abundance: -; d_gene: TRBD2; CDR3nt: TGTGCCAGCAGCTTAGCGCTCCTACTAGCGGGAGGGCCCTCCTACAATGAGCAGTTCTTC; CDR3aa: CASSLALLLAGGPSYNEQFF
j_gene: TRBJ2-3; v_gene: TRBV28; abundance: -; d_gene: -; CDR3nt: TGTGCCATTATCAGAGGGAGCCGTACAGATACGCAGTATTTT; CDR3aa: CAIIRGSRTDTQYF
j_gene: TRBJ1-2; v_gene: TRBV5-5; abundance: -; d_gene: -; CDR3nt: TGTGCCAGCAGCTTCGTGACAAATAGCTATGGCTACACCTTC; CDR3aa: CASSFVTNSYGYTF
j_gene: TRBJ1-2; v_gene: TRBV18; abundance: once; d_gene: TRBD1; CDR3nt: TGTGCCAGCTCACCCAAGGACAGGGTTAACTATGGCTACACCTTC; CDR3aa: CASSPKDRVNYGYTF
j_gene: TRBJ2-2; v_gene: TRBV11-2; abundance: -; d_gene: -; CDR3nt: TGTGCCAGCAGCTTACGAGCCGGCCAGGGAATAAACACCGGGGAGCTGTTTTTT; CDR3aa: CASSLRAGQGINTGELFF
j_gene: TRBJ2-1; v_gene: TRBV5-1; abundance: -; d_gene: TRBD2; CDR3nt: TGCGCCAGCAGCTTGCGGGAGGGAGCTGGAGAGCAGTTCTTC; CDR3aa: CASSLREGAGEQFF
j_gene: TRBJ2-1; v_gene: TRBV9; abundance: -; d_gene: TRBD2; CDR3nt: TGTGCCAGCAGCATGCGACTAGCCTTCTACAATGAGCAGTTCTTC; CDR3aa: CASSMRLAFYNEQFF
j_gene: TRBJ2-3; v_gene: TRBV11-2; abundance: few; d_gene: TRBD2; CDR3nt: TGTGCCAGCGGGACCCAAGGGACTAGCATGGCAGATACGCAGTATTTT; CDR3aa: CASGTQGTSMADTQYF
j_gene: TRBJ2-2; v_gene: TRBV5-6; abundance: -; d_gene: TRBD2; CDR3nt: TGTGCCAGCAGCCTAGGGACTAGCGGCCCAACCGGGGAGCTGTTTTTT; CDR3aa: CASSLGTSGPTGELFF
j_gene: TRBJ2-5; v_gene: TRBV2; abundance: -; d_gene: -; CDR3nt: TGTGCCAGCAGTGTAGACAACCAAGAGACCCAGTACTTC; CDR3aa: CASSVDNQETQYF
j_gene: TRBJ1-4; v_gene: TRBV12-5; abundance: -; d_gene: TRBD1; CDR3nt: TGTGCTAGTGGTTCCGGACAGGGGCAGAAGAAACTGTTTTTT; CDR3aa: CASGSGQGQKKLFF
j_gene: TRBJ1-2; v_gene: TRBV6-5; abundance: -; d_gene: -; CDR3nt: TGTGCCAGCAGCTCCCCTGGGGCCTTCTATGGCTACACCTTC; CDR3aa: CASSSPGAFYGYTF
j_gene: TRBJ1-2; v_gene: TRBV20-1; abundance: -; d_gene: -; CDR3nt: TGCAGTGCTCTAAGAAACTATGGCTACACCTTC; CDR3aa: CSALRNYGYTF
j_gene: TRBJ2-2; v_gene: TRBV28; abundance: -; d_gene: -; CDR3nt: TGTGCCAGCAGTTTATGGACAGGGAGGACCGGGGAGCTGTTTTTT; CDR3aa: CASSLWTGRTGELFF
j_gene: TRBJ2-1; v_gene: TRBV19; abundance: -; d_gene: TRBD2; CDR3nt: TGTGCCAGTAGTAGGGCTAGCGGTTACAATGAGCAGTTCTTC; CDR3aa: CASSRASGYNEQFF
j_gene: TRBJ2-7; v_gene: TRBV30; abundance: -; d_gene: -; CDR3nt: TGTGCCTGGAGGCAGGGGCTAGCGGACCTCTACGAGCAGTACTTC; CDR3aa: CAWRQGLADLYEQYF
j_gene: TRBJ2-1; v_gene: TRBV15; abundance: -; d_gene: TRBD2; CDR3nt: TGTGCCACCAGCCAGCGGACTAGCGGGAGCTCCTACAATGAGCAGTTCTTC; CDR3aa: CATSQRTSGSSYNEQFF
j_gene: TRBJ1-5; v_gene: TRBV19; abundance: -; d_gene: -; CDR3nt: TGTGCCAGTGGGGCCAGGGGTGGAAGCAATCAGCCCCAGCATTTT; CDR3aa: CASGARGGSNQPQHF
j_gene: TRBJ1-2; v_gene: TRBV5-4; abundance: -; d_gene: -; CDR3nt: TGTGCCAGCAGCTTTGGACAGACCCGAGCTAACTATGGCTACACCTTC; CDR3aa: CASSFGQTRANYGYTF
j_gene: TRBJ2-1; v_gene: TRBV5-1; abundance: -; d_gene: -; CDR3nt: TGCGCCAGCAGCTTCCCTACCGTCGGTTTTGAGCAGTTCTTC; CDR3aa: CASSFPTVGFEQFF
j_gene: TRBJ1-3; v_gene: TRBV18; abundance: few; d_gene: -; CDR3nt: TGTGCCAGCTCACCTAGGACAGAATTGCACTCTGGAAACACCATATATTTT; CDR3aa: CASSPRTELHSGNTIYF
j_gene: TRBJ1-1; v_gene: TRBV4-3; abundance: -; d_gene: -; CDR3nt: TGCGCCAGCAGCCAAGTCCGGCAGGGGATGAACACTGAAGCTTTCTTT; CDR3aa: CASSQVRQGMNTEAFF
j_gene: TRBJ1-1; v_gene: TRBV4-2; abundance: -; d_gene: TRBD1; CDR3nt: TGTGCCAGCAGCCAAGAGAGGGGGCCTACAGGGCATAGAGTCGCCTGCACTGAAGCTTTCTTT; CDR3aa: CASSQERGPTGHRVACTEAFF
j_gene: TRBJ2-7; v_gene: TRBV19; abundance: -; d_gene: -; CDR3nt: TGTGCCACCCAAGGACAGAACTACGAGCAGTACTTC; CDR3aa: CATQGQNYEQYF
j_gene: TRBJ2-5; v_gene: TRBV5-1; abundance: -; d_gene: TRBD1; CDR3nt: TGCGCCAGCAGCTACCGGGACAGGGTTCGAGAGACCCAGTACTTC; CDR3aa: CASSYRDRVRETQYF
j_gene: TRBJ1-1; v_gene: TRBV29-1; abundance: -; d_gene: TRBD1; CDR3nt: TGCAGCCCCTACAGGCGATACAGGGGGACAGGGGTCAACACTGAAGCTTTCTTT; CDR3aa: CSPYRRYRGTGVNTEAFF
j_gene: TRBJ2-1; v_gene: TRBV6-1; abundance: -; d_gene: -; CDR3nt: TGTGCCAGCATGACGAGGGAAAGCTCCTACAATGAGCAGTTCTTC; CDR3aa: CASMTRESSYNEQFF
j_gene: TRBJ1-4; v_gene: TRBV29-1; abundance: -; d_gene: TRBD1; CDR3nt: TGCAGCGCGGGGACAGGGTCAAATGAAAAACTGTTTTTT; CDR3aa: CSAGTGSNEKLFF
j_gene: TRBJ2-5; v_gene: TRBV6-5; abundance: -; d_gene: TRBD1; CDR3nt: TGTGCCAGCAGTCACAGGGGTAAAGATCGGACCCAGTACTTC; CDR3aa: CASSHRGKDRTQYF
j_gene: TRBJ2-3; v_gene: TRBV10-3; abundance: -; d_gene: -; CDR3nt: TGTGCCATCAGTGCCCCGACGGGAGTGGGAACAGATACGCAGTATTTT; CDR3aa: CAISAPTGVGTDTQYF
j_gene: TRBJ2-7; v_gene: TRBV5-1; abundance: -; d_gene: TRBD2; CDR3nt: TGCGCCAGCAGCTCTACCACAGTCTCCCGGGCTAGCGGACCCCCGTACGAGCAGTACTTC; CDR3aa: CASSSTTVSRASGPPYEQYF
j_gene: TRBJ2-1; v_gene: TRBV15; abundance: -; d_gene: -; CDR3nt: TGTGCCACCAGCACCCCTAAGTGCGAGCGCGTGTACAATGAGCAGTTCTTC; CDR3aa: CATSTPKCERVYNEQFF
j_gene: TRBJ2-1; v_gene: TRBV5-4; abundance: -; d_gene: TRBD1; CDR3nt: TGTGCCAGCAGCCCACAGGACAGGACCGGTGAGCAGTTCTTC; CDR3aa: CASSPQDRTGEQFF
j_gene: TRBJ2-7; v_gene: TRBV27; abundance: -; d_gene: -; CDR3nt: TGTGCCAGCAGTCCAGCAGCGGGCAGCTACGAGCAGTACTTC; CDR3aa: CASSPAAGSYEQYF
j_gene: TRBJ2-7; v_gene: TRBV7-9; abundance: once; d_gene: -; CDR3nt: TGTGCCAGCAGCTTAGTGACTTTCTCCAGACCCTACGAGCAGTACTTC; CDR3aa: CASSLVTFSRPYEQYF
j_gene: TRBJ1-5; v_gene: TRBV6-4; abundance: -; d_gene: TRBD1; CDR3nt: TGTGCCAGCAGGGACCCTCTAGACAGGGGGCCTAGCAATCAGCCCCAGCATTTT; CDR3aa: CASRDPLDRGPSNQPQHF
j_gene: TRBJ1-1; v_gene: TRBV20-1; abundance: -; d_gene: -; CDR3nt: TGCAGTGCCTGCTCGGACACTGAAGCTTTCTTT; CDR3aa: CSACSDTEAFF
j_gene: TRBJ2-7; v_gene: TRBV5-1; abundance: -; d_gene: -; CDR3nt: TGCGCCAGCAGCTTGCTAGGTCTGGGCTCCTACGAGCAGTACTTC; CDR3aa: CASSLLGLGSYEQYF
j_gene: TRBJ1-4; v_gene: TRBV2; abundance: -; d_gene: TRBD1; CDR3nt: TGTGCCGGGACCGGGACAGGCAATGAAAAACTGTTTTTT; CDR3aa: CAGTGTGNEKLFF
j_gene: TRBJ2-1; v_gene: TRBV12-2; abundance: -; d_gene: -; CDR3nt: TGTGCAAGTCGCTTAGACGCTCGGGAGGGCTACAATGAGCAGTTCTTC; CDR3aa: CASRLDAREGYNEQFF
j_gene: TRBJ2-7; v_gene: TRBV30; abundance: once; d_gene: -; CDR3nt: TGTGCCTGGAGTGGGGACTCCCATCACGAGCAGTACTTC; CDR3aa: CAWSGDSHHEQYF